One sample yielded the 7 T cell receptor beta chains listed below, sequenced in a study of shared clonotypes between healthy human individuals. Assay used: immunoSEQ multiplex PCR; TCRdb lists only in-frame clones, some missing. The data hold about 2.1 million clones, with just under 95% observed a single time. CD8 cells classed as naive were CD45RO-negative and positively selected for CCR7, excluding terminally differentiated effector memory CD45RA+ cells. The sample consisted of naive CD8+ T cells from PBMCs. The receptor source for this set is a man younger than 35 in good health. Some clones in this sample may be carry-over from other donors' samples.

The chain combines TRBV7-9 with TRBJ2-3; TRBD2 matches 9 bases. Per germline, CDR1 SEHNR and CDR2 FQNEAQ (reference sequence). This CDR3 contains 16 residues. V was pared by 3 bases and J by 2 bases, with 6 bases of the junction left unmatched. CDR3 sequence: CASSFDASGNTDTQYF. CDR3 coding DNA: TGTGCCAGCAGCTTTGATGCTAGCGGGAACACAGATACGCAGTATTTT.

This chain connects TRBV4-1 to TRBJ2-7, with D possibly matching TRBD2 (6 bases). V lost 4 bases and J 7 bases, leaving 17 bases between the germline ends. CDR1 and CDR2 from the germline V gene are MGHRA and YSYEKL. The CDR3 spans 14 residues. The CDR3 loop reads CASSPRRGMEEQYF. The CDR3 DNA reads as TGCGCCAGCAGCCCCCGTCGGGGGATGGAGGAGCAGTACTTC.

This rearrangement joins TRBV27 to TRBJ2-7; a weak D match, TRBD2 (7 bases). The CDR3 has 14 amino acids. Germline V gene data show CDR1 as MNHEY and CDR2 as SMNVEV (reference sequence). V was trimmed by 3 bases and J by 6 bases, leaving 15 bases between them. Here the CDR3 reads CASSFGGATLEQYF. CDR3 nucleotide sequence: TGTGCCAGCAGTTTTGGGGGGGCGACCCTCGAGCAGTACTTC.

The gene calls are TRBV6-6 and TRBJ2-2; D assignment may be TRBD1 or TRBD2 (5 bases each). Germline assignment: CDR1 MNHNY and CDR2 SVGAGI (reference sequence). CDR3 length: 13 residues. The V gene lost 6 bases and the J gene lost 6 bases, with 11 bases spanning the gap. CDR3 in amino acids: CASSHGTAGELFF. DNA for the CDR3: TGTGCCAGCAGCCACGGGACGGCCGGGGAGCTGTTTTTT.

A remark on this clone: Other DNA sequences in the sample encode the same CDR3. This chain connects TRBV6-5 to TRBJ2-1; weak D call: TRBD2 (6 bases). V was cut by 6 bases and J by 0 bases, with 12 bases left in between. The CDR3 runs to 15 residues. Germline V CDR1 and CDR2: MNHEY, SVGAGI. For the CDR3, the DNA is TGTGCCAGCAGACCTGGGAGGAGCTCCTACAATGAGCAGTTCTTC. Amino acids: CASRPGRSSYNEQFF.

The V gene is TRBV7-9, the J gene TRBJ2-1, with 8 bases that match TRBD2. CDR1 and CDR2 from the germline V gene are SEHNR and FQNEAQ (reference sequence). The V segment lost 2 bases and the J segment 4 bases; nucleotides outside the gene matches: 4. This CDR3 has 15 amino acids. The CDR3 sequence is CASSLNSGIYNEQFF. The CDR3 DNA reads TGTGCCAGCAGCTTAAATAGCGGGATATACAATGAGCAGTTCTTC.

The CDR3 is CASSPRPAGTINEQFF. The CDR3, as DNA: TGTGCCAGCAGCCCTAGACCGGCTGGGACGATCAATGAGCAGTTCTTC. The gene calls are TRBV28 and TRBJ2-1; the D gene could be TRBD1 or TRBD2 (5 bases each). Germline V gene sequence: CDR1 MDHEN, CDR2 SYDVKM. Trimming left V 6 bases short and J 6 bases short, with 21 bases between. This CDR3 contains 16 residues.